This T cell receptor beta chain derives from a study of technical replicates of blood from several donors. The repertoire was sequenced with immunoSEQ multiplex PCR; TCRdb's copy has only in-frame clones and lacks some. The sample has tens of thousands of clones, 85% to 95% seen once. CDR3 size: 14 residues. With 3 bases clipped from V and 5 bases from J, the junction kept 3 bases outside the gene matches. Germline V gene data show CDR1 as MDHEN and CDR2 as SYDVKM. Specimen: T cells isolated from PBMCs. V usage is TRBV28 and J usage is TRBJ1-5, with TRBD1 matching over 8 bases. The sequence was collected from a human donor in good health. The CDR3 spells CASSLRTGHQPQHF. The DNA for the CDR3 is TGTGCCAGCAGTTTGAGGACAGGGCATCAGCCCCAGCATTTT.